The subject of this entry is one T cell receptor beta chain. Its antigen is unknown. The sample comes from a study of neoadjuvant nivolumab and ipilimumab in lung cancer. The trim removed 6 bases at V and 3 bases at J, leaving 10 bases unmatched. The CDR3 length is 16 residues. Germline lookup yields CDR1 SGHAT and CDR2 FQNNGV. Findings and caveats of the study: TCR clonality did not significantly correlate with pathologic tumor regression. Only two of four nivolumab-treated tumors gained richness and clonality by surgery.

The assay was immunoSEQ multiplex PCR, and TCRdb's table has in-frame clones only and misses some. The profile shows over 15,000 clones, 65% to 85% of them singletons. The chain links TRBV11-2 to TRBJ2-1, with TRBD1 matching over 8 bases. This sequence originates from an adult with non-small cell lung cancer. This specimen consisted of tumor tissue, obtained after neoadjuvant nivolumab, alone or with ipilimumab, at or shortly before surgery. The CDR3, as DNA: TGTGCCAGCAGTCCCAGCCAACAGGGGGTCTACAATGAGCAGTTCTTC. This codes for CASSPSQQGVYNEQFF.